This T cell receptor beta chain appears in the sequencing data of a study of T cells after yellow fever vaccination. This clonotype was seen repeatedly, ten times or more. Germline V gene sequence: CDR1 LGHDT, CDR2 YNNKEL (reference sequence). The CDR3 loop spans 13 amino acids. Trimming cost V 5 bases and J 2 bases, with 9 bases left between them. MiXCR was run by TCRdb on the 5' RACE reads, yielding one entry per CDR3 protein. The table records a few hundred thousand distinct CDR3 sequences, approximately 4% of them present only once. This TCR derives from a young man who received the YFV17D yellow fever vaccine. The source material was PBMCs, sampled 15 days after the yellow fever booster vaccination. The gene calls are TRBV3-1 and TRBJ2-5; the D gene is possibly TRBD2 (5 bases). The CDR3 loop reads CASSFTSQETQYF. The CDR3 DNA reads as TGTGCCAGCAGCTTCACTAGTCAAGAGACCCAGTACTTC.